The T cell receptor (beta chain) described here comes from a study of T cells after somatic rescue of genetic block. This clone is a singleton in its sample. Sequencing used immunoSEQ multiplex PCR; TCRdb keeps in-frame clones, though not all of them. Of around 64,000 clones in the sample, about 90% were seen once. The length of the CDR3 is 13 residues. The ends were cut back, 5 bases at V and 1 base at J, with 8 bases in the middle. In germline, CDR1 is MNHNS, CDR2 SASEGT. Sequencing used peripheral blood mononuclear cells (PBMCs). This chain uses TRBV6-1 with TRBJ2-5; D is uncertain. The sequence was collected from a man between 35 and 55 years old. CDR3 in amino acids: CASSWGFQETQYF. The CDR3 DNA reads TGTGCCAGCAGTTGGGGATTCCAAGAGACCCAGTACTTC.